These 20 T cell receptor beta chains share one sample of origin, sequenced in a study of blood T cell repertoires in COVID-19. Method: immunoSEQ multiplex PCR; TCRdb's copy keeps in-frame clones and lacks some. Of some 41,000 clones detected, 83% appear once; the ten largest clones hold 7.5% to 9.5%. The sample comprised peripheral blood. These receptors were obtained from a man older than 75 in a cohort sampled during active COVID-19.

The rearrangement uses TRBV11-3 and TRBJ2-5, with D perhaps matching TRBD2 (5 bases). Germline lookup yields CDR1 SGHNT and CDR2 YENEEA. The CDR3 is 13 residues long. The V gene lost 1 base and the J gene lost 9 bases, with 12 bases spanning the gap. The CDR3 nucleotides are TGTGCCAGCAGCTTAGGGGGATCCGGGGCCCAGTACTTC. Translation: CASSLGGSGAQYF.

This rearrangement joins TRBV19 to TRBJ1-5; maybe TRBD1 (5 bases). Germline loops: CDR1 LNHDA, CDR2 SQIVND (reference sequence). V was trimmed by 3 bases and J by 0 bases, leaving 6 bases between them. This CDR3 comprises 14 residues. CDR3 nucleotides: TGTGCCAGTAGTATTGACAGTAGCAATCAGCCCCAGCATTTT. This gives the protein CASSIDSSNQPQHF.

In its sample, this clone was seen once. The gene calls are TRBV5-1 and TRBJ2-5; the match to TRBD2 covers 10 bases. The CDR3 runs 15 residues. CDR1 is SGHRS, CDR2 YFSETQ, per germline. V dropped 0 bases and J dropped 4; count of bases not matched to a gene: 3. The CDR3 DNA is TGCGCCAGCAGCTTGGGAGCGGGGGGGCTAGAGACCCAGTACTTC. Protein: CASSLGAGGLETQYF.

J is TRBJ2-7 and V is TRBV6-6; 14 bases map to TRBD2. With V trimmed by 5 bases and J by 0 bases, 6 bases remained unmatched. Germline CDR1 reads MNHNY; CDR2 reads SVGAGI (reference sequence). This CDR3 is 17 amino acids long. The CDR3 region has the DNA TGTGCCAGCAGTCCCGGGACTAGCGGGAGTTTCTCCTACGAGCAGTACTTC. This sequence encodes CASSPGTSGSFSYEQYF.

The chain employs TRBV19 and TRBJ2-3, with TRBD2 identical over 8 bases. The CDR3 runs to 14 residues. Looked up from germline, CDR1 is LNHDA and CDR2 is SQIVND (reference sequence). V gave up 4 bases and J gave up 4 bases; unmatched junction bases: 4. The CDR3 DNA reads TGTGCCAGTAGTACGGGCGGGAGGCCAGATACGCAGTATTTT. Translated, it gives CASSTGGRPDTQYF.

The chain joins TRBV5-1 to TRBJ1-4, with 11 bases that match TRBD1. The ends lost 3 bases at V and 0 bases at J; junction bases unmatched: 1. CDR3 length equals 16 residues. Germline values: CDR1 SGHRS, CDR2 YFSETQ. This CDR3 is CASSWDRGATNEKLFF. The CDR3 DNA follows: TGCGCCAGCAGCTGGGACAGGGGGGCAACTAATGAAAAACTGTTTTTT.

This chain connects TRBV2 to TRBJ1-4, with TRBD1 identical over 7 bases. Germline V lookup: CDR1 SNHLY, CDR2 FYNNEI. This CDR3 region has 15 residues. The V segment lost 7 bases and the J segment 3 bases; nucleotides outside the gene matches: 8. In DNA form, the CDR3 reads TGTGCCAGCACTCTGACAGGGAATCCTAATGAAAAACTGTTTTTT. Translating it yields CASTLTGNPNEKLFF.

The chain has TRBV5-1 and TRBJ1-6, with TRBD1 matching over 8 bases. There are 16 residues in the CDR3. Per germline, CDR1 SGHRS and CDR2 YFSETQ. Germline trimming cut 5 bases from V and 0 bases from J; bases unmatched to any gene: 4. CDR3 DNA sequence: TGCGCCAGCAGGCCTGGGACAGGCTCCTATAATTCACCCCTCCACTTT. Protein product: CASRPGTGSYNSPLHF.

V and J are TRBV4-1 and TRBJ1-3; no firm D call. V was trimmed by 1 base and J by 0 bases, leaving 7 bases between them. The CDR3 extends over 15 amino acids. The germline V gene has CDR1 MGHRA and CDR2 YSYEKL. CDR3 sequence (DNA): TGCGCCAGCAGCCAAGCGGTCTACTCTGGAAACACCATATATTTT. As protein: CASSQAVYSGNTIYF.

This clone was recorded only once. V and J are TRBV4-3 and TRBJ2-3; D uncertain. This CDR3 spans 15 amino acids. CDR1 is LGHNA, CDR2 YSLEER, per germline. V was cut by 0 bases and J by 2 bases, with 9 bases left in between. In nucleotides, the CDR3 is TGCGCCAGCAGCCAAGATTTGGCAGTCACAGATACGCAGTATTTT. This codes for CASSQDLAVTDTQYF.

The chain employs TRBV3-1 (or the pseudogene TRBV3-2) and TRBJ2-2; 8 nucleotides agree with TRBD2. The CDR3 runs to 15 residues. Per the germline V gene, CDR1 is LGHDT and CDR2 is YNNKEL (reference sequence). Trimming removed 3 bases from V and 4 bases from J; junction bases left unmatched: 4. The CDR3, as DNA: TGTGCCAGCAGCCAGGGGAGCGGGAGCACCGGGGAGCTGTTTTTT. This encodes CASSQGSGSTGELFF.

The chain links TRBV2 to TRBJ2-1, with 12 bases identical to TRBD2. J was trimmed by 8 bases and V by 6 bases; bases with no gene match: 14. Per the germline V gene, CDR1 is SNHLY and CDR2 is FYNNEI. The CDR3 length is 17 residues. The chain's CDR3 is CASSSITSGGLQDEQFF. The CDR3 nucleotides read TGTGCCAGCAGCTCAATTACTAGCGGGGGGCTTCAAGATGAGCAGTTCTTC.

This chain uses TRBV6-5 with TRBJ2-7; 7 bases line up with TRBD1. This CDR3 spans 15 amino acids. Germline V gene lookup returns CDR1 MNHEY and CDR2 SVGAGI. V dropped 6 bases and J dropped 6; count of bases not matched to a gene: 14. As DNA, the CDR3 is TGTGCCAGCAGACAGAGGACTCGATCAGGGGGCGAGCAGTACTTC. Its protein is CASRQRTRSGGEQYF.

The CDR3 coding sequence is TGTGCCAGCAGCTTAGCGGGGGGGGACTACGAGCAGTACTTC. This translates into CASSLAGGDYEQYF. The J gene is TRBJ2-7, the V gene TRBV7-2, with 7 bases fitting TRBD2. Germline V gene sequence: CDR1 SGHTA, CDR2 FQGNSA. V was pared by 0 bases and J by 3 bases, with 2 bases of the junction left unmatched. This CDR3 has 14 amino acids.

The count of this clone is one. The CDR3 reads CASSRGSPNTGELFF. The CDR3 coding sequence is TGTGCCAGCAGCCGAGGGAGTCCGAACACCGGGGAGCTGTTTTTT. V and J are TRBV7-8 and TRBJ2-2, with D possibly TRBD2 on 5 matching bases. This CDR3 contains 15 residues. V was shortened by 5 bases and J by 0 bases, with 10 bases between the two germline ends. Germline CDR1 SGHVS, CDR2 FQNEAQ.

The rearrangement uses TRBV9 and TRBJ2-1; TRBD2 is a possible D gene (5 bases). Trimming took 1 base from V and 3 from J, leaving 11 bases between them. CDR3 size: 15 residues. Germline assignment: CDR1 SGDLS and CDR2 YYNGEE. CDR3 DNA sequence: TGTGCCAGCAGCGTACTAGAGGGAAACTACAATGAGCAGTTCTTC. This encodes CASSVLEGNYNEQFF.

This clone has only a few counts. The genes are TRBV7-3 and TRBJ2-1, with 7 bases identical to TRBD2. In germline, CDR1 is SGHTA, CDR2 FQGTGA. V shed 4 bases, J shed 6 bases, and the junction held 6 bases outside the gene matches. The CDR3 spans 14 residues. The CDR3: CASSSGGGINEQFF. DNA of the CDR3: TGTGCCAGCAGCTCGGGGGGAGGTATCAATGAGCAGTTCTTC.

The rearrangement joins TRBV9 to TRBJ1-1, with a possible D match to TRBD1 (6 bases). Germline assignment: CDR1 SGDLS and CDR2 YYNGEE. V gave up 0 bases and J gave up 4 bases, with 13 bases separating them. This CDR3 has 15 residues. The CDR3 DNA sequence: TGTGCCAGCAGCGTAGACTACAGGGTGACCACTGAAGCTTTCTTT. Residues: CASSVDYRVTTEAFF.

The CDR3 reads CASRSQGAPTEAFF. As DNA, the CDR3 is TGTGCCAGCAGGTCACAGGGGGCGCCCACTGAAGCTTTCTTT. The chain combines TRBV28 with TRBJ1-1, with 9 bases identical to TRBD1. CDR3 length equals 14 residues. Per germline, CDR1 MDHEN and CDR2 SYDVKM. Germline trimming cut 6 bases from V and 4 bases from J; bases unmatched to any gene: 6.

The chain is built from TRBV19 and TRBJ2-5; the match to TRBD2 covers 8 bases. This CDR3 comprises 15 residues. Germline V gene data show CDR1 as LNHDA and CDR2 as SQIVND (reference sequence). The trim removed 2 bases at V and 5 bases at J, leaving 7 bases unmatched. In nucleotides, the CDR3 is TGTGCCAGTAGTATACTCGCGGGAGGTGCGGAGACCCAGTACTTC. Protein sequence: CASSILAGGAETQYF.